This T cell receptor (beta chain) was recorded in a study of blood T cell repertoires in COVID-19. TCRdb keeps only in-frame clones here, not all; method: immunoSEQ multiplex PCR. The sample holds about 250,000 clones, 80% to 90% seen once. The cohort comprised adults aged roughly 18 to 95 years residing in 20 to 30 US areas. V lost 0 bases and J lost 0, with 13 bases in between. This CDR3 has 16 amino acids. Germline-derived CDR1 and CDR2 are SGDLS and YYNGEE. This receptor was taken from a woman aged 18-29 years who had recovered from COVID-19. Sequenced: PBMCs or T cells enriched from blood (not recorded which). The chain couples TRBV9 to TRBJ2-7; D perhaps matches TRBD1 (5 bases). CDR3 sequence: CASSVEGHLSSYEQYF. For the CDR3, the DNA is TGTGCCAGCAGCGTAGAAGGACACCTAAGCTCCTACGAGCAGTACTTC.